Below, 3 T cell receptor beta chains from the same sample are listed, as sequenced in a study of blood T cell repertoires in COVID-19. This table comes from immunoSEQ multiplex PCR, and its TCRdb copy is limited to in-frame clones, with some not included. This table holds about 180,000 clones, 81% found once. The specimen was PBMCs or T cells enriched from blood (not recorded which). These TCRs come from a woman in her thirties or forties with acute COVID-19.

The chain employs TRBV27 and TRBJ2-1; D possibly corresponds to TRBD2 (7 bases). The V gene lost 0 bases and the J gene lost 3 bases, with 12 bases spanning the gap. Per the germline V gene, CDR1 is MNHEY and CDR2 is SMNVEV (reference sequence). The CDR3 runs to 16 residues. The CDR3 is CASSLSGGHYYNEQFF. The CDR3, as DNA: TGTGCCAGCAGTTTATCCGGGGGGCATTACTACAATGAGCAGTTCTTC.

The chain links TRBV2 to TRBJ1-3; possible D gene TRBD1, 5 bases. The CDR3 consists of 15 residues. The germline V gene has CDR1 SNHLY and CDR2 FYNNEI. V was trimmed by 5 bases and J by 4 bases, leaving 15 bases between them. In nucleotides, the CDR3 is TGTGCCAGCAGTTACGACCCATCAGGGGGAAACACCATATATTTT. It encodes CASSYDPSGGNTIYF.

The J gene is TRBJ1-1, the V gene TRBV19; 11 bases match TRBD1. V dropped 7 bases and J dropped 6; count of bases not matched to a gene: 13. CDR1 and CDR2 from the germline V gene are LNHDA and SQIVND (reference sequence). CDR3 size: 16 residues. The CDR3 DNA reads TGTGCCAGTACTTACGACGGACAGGGGGCAGTGTCTGAAGCTTTCTTT. It encodes CASTYDGQGAVSEAFF.